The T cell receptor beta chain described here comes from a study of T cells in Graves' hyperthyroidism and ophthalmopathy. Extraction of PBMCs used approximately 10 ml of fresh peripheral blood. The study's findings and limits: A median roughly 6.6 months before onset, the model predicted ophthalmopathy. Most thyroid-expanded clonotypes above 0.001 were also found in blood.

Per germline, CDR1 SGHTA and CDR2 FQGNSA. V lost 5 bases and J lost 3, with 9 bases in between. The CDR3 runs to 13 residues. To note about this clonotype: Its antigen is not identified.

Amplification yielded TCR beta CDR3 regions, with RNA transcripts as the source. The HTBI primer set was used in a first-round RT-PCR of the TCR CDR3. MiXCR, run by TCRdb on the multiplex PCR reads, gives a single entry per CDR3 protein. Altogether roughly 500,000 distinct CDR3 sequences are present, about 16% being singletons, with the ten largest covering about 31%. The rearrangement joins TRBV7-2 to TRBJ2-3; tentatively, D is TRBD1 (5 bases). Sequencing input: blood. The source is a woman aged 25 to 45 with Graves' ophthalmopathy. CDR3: CASSTGPTDTQYF. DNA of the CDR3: TGTGCCAGCAGCACAGGACCAACAGATACGCAGTATTTT. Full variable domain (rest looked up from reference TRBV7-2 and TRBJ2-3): GAGVSQSPSNKVTEKGKDVELRCDPISGHTALYWYRQSLGQGLEFLIYFQGNSAPDKSGLPSDRFSAERTGGSVSTLTIQRTQQEDSAVYLCASSTGPTDTQYFGPGTRLTVL.